This T cell receptor beta chain was sequenced for a study of Graves' ophthalmopathy and Graves' hyperthyroidism. Using RNA transcripts, the TCR beta CDR3 regions were amplified. First-round RT-PCR with HTBI primers preceded a second-round multiplex PCR. Using its own MiXCR run on the multiplex PCR reads, TCRdb lists one record per CDR3 protein. The data show about 400,000 distinct CDR3 sequences, approximately 20% seen once. This clonotype was seen at least ten times. The CDR3 is made up of 14 amino acids. Germline V gene lookup returns CDR1 SGHTA and CDR2 FQGTGA. Trimming took off 5 bases at V and 7 bases at J, with 12 bases between the two ends.

The chain joins TRBV7-3 to TRBJ1-6, with a possible D match to TRBD1 (6 bases). What was sequenced was peripheral blood. The sequence was collected from a woman aged 18-35 years with Graves' ophthalmopathy. CDR3 loop: CASSLGGGNSPLHF. The CDR3 DNA is TGTGCCAGCAGCCTAGGGGGTGGAAATTCACCCCTCCACTTT.